Listed below are T cell receptor beta chains from one sample, sequenced in a study of cytomegalovirus exposure and HLA in healthy donors. Sequencing was performed with immunoSEQ multiplex PCR; in TCRdb, only in-frame clones are kept and a portion is missing. The table lists under 200,000 clones, around 75% of them singletons. The sequenced sample consisted of PBMCs. These receptors originate from a male donor in good health and CMV-seronegative. Both conserved end residues are part of each CDR3. D genes are given only for firm matches. Not all rows give a size; the values are once, few, many and, for expanded clones, a class.

clone_size	v_call	j_call	d_call	cdr3_aa
-	TRBV27	TRBJ2-7	TRBD2	CASSPSGGPKTYEQYF
-	TRBV10-3	TRBJ2-1	-	CAISGYNEQFF
-	TRBV20-1	TRBJ1-1	-	CSVIQGRAFF
-	TRBV11-2	TRBJ2-5	-	CASTQNTGQETQYF
-	TRBV5-1	TRBJ2-5	-	CASSAQGSGETQYF
-	TRBV19	TRBJ1-1	TRBD1	CASSSIQGGRAEAFF
few	TRBV6-5	TRBJ1-6	-	CASSYISSGGNSPLHF
few	TRBV30	TRBJ1-2	-	CAWALSYGYTF
-	TRBV25-1	TRBJ2-2	-	CASFTGSTGELFF
-	TRBV9	TRBJ1-3	TRBD1	CASSADRGGNTIYF
-	TRBV5-1	TRBJ2-2	TRBD2	CASSFGVAGNTGELFF
-	TRBV27	TRBJ1-2	TRBD1	CASSPGQALGYTF
-	TRBV2	TRBJ2-2	-	CASRGGATGELFF
once	TRBV11-3	TRBJ2-2	-	CASSLAGGLNTGELFF
-	TRBV30	TRBJ1-1	-	CAWSIGGDVLEAFF
once	TRBV6-6	TRBJ2-7	-	CASTPGSSYEQYF
-	TRBV7-9	TRBJ2-4	-	CASSLVLGGVGIQYF
-	TRBV14	TRBJ2-3	TRBD1	CASSQEDRRRDTQYF
-	TRBV7-9	TRBJ2-1	TRBD2	CASSLLGTSGTYNEQFF
-	TRBV6-6	TRBJ1-1	-	CASTTGGHRNTEAFF
-	TRBV7-9	TRBJ2-7	-	CASSSDSYYEQYF
-	TRBV10-2	TRBJ2-3	-	CASSFADTQYF
-	TRBV4-2	TRBJ2-3	-	CASSPGHTGWTDTQYF
-	TRBV7-7	TRBJ1-6	TRBD1	CASSLEDRAKASPLHF
-	TRBV18	TRBJ2-7	-	CASSPTLNYEQYF
few	TRBV7-6	TRBJ2-7	-	CASSAGVSYEQYF
-	TRBV4-1	-	TRBD2	CASSSSGGVFSYEQYF
few	TRBV25-1	TRBJ1-6	-	CASSEWGAYNSPLHF
-	TRBV6-6	TRBJ2-7	-	CASSYSKTVLSEQYF
once	TRBV19	TRBJ1-2	TRBD1	CATGRTGGNYGYTF
-	TRBV19	TRBJ2-1	TRBD2	CASGLAGGKIHEQFF
-	TRBV5-8	TRBJ2-1	TRBD1	CASSLLGQSYNEQFF
-	TRBV2	TRBJ1-5	-	CASSLSAGVENQPQHF
-	TRBV19	TRBJ2-7	-	CASSPFPRDTLDEQYF
once	TRBV19	TRBJ1-2	-	CASSIAADNYGYTF
-	TRBV12-5	TRBJ2-7	TRBD1	CASAKGQGGEQYF
once	TRBV6-5	TRBJ2-7	-	CASSYQGAGATYEQYF
-	TRBV7-9	TRBJ1-1	TRBD1	CASSHTGTGTTEAFF
few	TRBV21-1	TRBJ1-1	-	CASSKALKDSLNTEAFF
once	TRBV30	TRBJ2-7	-	CAWGRGPSYEQYF
-	TRBV19	TRBJ2-7	TRBD2	CASSIGLAGGPYEQYF
once	TRBV18	TRBJ1-1	TRBD1	CASSPTGPNTEAFF
-	TRBV6-5	TRBJ2-6	TRBD1	CASSTTGAGANVLTF
-	TRBV27	TRBJ1-5	-	CASSLGQGRNQPQHF
-	TRBV5-1	TRBJ2-7	TRBD1	CASMTGTSYEQYF
-	TRBV29-1	TRBJ2-7	TRBD1	CSVELPGQIVYEQYF
once	TRBV19	TRBJ2-5	TRBD2	CASSIRGGETQYF
once	TRBV7-9	TRBJ2-7	-	CASSPSGLLAYEQYF
-	TRBV6-6	TRBJ2-7	TRBD1	CASTAQGALNYEQYF
-	TRBV5-1	TRBJ1-4	-	CASSLGSGFIGEKLFF
-	TRBV6-1	TRBJ2-7	TRBD2	CASSEALSGATYEQYF
-	TRBV28	TRBJ2-7	-	CASSLTSPGDEQYF
-	TRBV12-2	TRBJ2-5	-	CASRLIGLQETQYF
-	TRBV4-1	TRBJ2-2	TRBD2	CASSHISGSNTGELFF
-	TRBV2	TRBJ1-4	TRBD1	CASTLQGAANEKLFF
-	TRBV4-2	TRBJ2-2	-	CASSQDRVWGGELFF
-	TRBV5-5	TRBJ1-5	TRBD1	CASSLRDRVLYQPQHF
few	TRBV27	TRBJ1-3	-	CASSAGHAGNTIYF
once	TRBV5-6	TRBJ2-7	TRBD2	CASSLPRGSIVYEQYF
few	TRBV5-1	TRBJ1-4	TRBD1	CASSLGPGQGSEKLFF